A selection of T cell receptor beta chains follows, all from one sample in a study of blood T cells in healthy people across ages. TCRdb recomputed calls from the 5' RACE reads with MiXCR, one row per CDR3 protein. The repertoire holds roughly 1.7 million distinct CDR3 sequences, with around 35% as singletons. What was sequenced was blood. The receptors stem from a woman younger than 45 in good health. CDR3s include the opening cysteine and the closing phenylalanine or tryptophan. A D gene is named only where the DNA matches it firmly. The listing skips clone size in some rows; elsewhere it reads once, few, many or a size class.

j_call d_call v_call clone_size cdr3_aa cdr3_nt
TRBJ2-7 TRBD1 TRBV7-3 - CASSLSTDRGQDEQYF TGTGCCAGCAGCTTATCTACAGACAGGGGGCAAGACGAGCAGTACTTC
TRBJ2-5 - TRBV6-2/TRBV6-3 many CASSYSWSGEDRETQYF TGTGCCAGCAGTTACTCGTGGAGCGGAGAGGATCGAGAGACCCAGTACTTC
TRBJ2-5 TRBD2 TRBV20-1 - CSATTPGLGETQYF TGCAGTGCTACTACGCCGGGACTAGGGGAGACCCAGTACTTC
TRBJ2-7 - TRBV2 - CASIRRGEEQYF TGTGCCAGCATCAGGAGGGGGGAAGAGCAGTACTTC
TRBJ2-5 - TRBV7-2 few CASSLLGGALGFGQTQYF TGTGCCAGCAGCTTACTCGGGGGAGCTTTGGGGTTCGGACAGACCCAGTACTTC
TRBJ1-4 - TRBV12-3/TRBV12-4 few CASSFDPALSKLFF TGTGCCAGCAGTTTCGACCCCGCGCTGTCAAAACTGTTTTTT
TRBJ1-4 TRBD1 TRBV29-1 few CSVTDRGTNEKLFF TGCAGCGTGACCGACAGGGGAACTAATGAAAAACTGTTTTTT
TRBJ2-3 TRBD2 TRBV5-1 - CASTAAGDTDTQYF TGCGCCAGCACCGCAGCGGGAGACACAGATACGCAGTATTTT
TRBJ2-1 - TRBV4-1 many CASRTPGVQASSYNEQFF TGCGCCAGCCGTACCCCTGGGGTACAGGCGAGCTCCTACAATGAGCAGTTCTTC
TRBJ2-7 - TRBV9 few CASSVSTSGDEQYF TGTGCCAGCAGCGTTTCCACTTCGGGCGACGAGCAGTACTTC
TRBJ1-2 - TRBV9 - CASGHRAEPQPYEGYTF TGTGCCAGCGGTCACCGGGCAGAGCCCCAACCCTATGAAGGCTACACCTTC
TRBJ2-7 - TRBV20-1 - CSAGTPGPEPDEQYF TGCAGTGCTGGTACGCCGGGGCCCGAACCCGACGAGCAGTACTTC
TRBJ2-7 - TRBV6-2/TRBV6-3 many CASSYSTGAYEQYF TGTGCCAGCAGTTACAGCACAGGAGCCTACGAGCAGTACTTC
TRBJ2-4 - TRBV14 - CASSPKDEPIAKNIQYF TGTGCCAGCAGCCCCAAAGATGAACCCATAGCCAAAAACATTCAGTACTTC
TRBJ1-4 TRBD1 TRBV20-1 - CSARDGRDRGEKLFF TGCAGTGCTAGAGATGGTCGGGACAGGGGTGAAAAACTGTTTTTT
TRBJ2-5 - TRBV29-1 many CSTLQGTGETQYF TGCAGCACCTTACAGGGTACGGGAGAGACCCAGTACTTC
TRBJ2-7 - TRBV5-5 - CASSAATESYEQYF TGTGCCAGCAGCGCGGCTACCGAATCCTACGAGCAGTACTTC
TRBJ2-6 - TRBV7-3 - CASSLGGTVSGANVLTF TGTGCCAGCAGCTTAGGGGGAACGGTCTCTGGGGCCAACGTCCTGACTTTC
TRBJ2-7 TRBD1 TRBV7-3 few CASSSQGVEQYF TGTGCCAGCAGCTCACAGGGGGTCGAGCAGTACTTC
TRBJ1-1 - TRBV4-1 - CASSQDRWMNTEAFF TGCGCCAGCAGCCAAGATAGGTGGATGAACACTGAAGCTTTCTTT
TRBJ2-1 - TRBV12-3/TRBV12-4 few CASNGQDAVNEQFF TGTGCCAGCAATGGGCAGGACGCGGTGAATGAGCAGTTCTTC
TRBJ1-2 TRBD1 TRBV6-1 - CASSPRAGTARYGYTF TGTGCCAGCAGTCCCCGGGCCGGGACAGCTCGTTATGGCTACACCTTC
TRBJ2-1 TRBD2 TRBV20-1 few CSATGGPSSYNEQFF TGCAGCGCGACGGGGGGGCCGAGCTCCTACAATGAGCAGTTCTTC
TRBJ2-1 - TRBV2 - CATNREGSNEQFF TGTGCCACTAACAGGGAGGGTTCCAATGAGCAGTTCTTC
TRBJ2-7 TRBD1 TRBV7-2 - CASSSGTGQPLEQYF TGTGCCAGCAGCTCCGGGACAGGCCAGCCTCTCGAGCAGTACTTC
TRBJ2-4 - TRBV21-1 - CASSKCNGRAGLLAKNIQYF TGTGCCAGCAGCAAATGCAACGGGAGGGCCGGTCTCTTAGCCAAAAACATTCAGTACTTC
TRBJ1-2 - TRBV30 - CAWIRFQGGYTF TGTGCCTGGATTCGATTCCAGGGTGGCTACACCTTC
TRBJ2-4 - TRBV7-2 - CASRGGGAKNIQYF TGTGCCAGCAGGGGGGGCGGAGCCAAAAACATTCAGTACTTC
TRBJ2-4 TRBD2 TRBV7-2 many CASSKGLAGEGIQYF TGTGCCAGCAGCAAGGGACTAGCGGGGGAAGGCATTCAGTACTTC
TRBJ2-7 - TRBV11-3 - CASSLGTGRGGEQYF TGTGCCAGCAGCTTAGGGACCGGGAGAGGGGGAGAGCAGTACTTC
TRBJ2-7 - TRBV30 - CAWRSRRDGNRGGYEQYF TGTGCCTGGAGATCACGGAGGGACGGGAACAGGGGGGGATACGAGCAGTACTTC
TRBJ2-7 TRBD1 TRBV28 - CASSLVTGEVEQYF TGTGCCAGCAGTTTAGTGACAGGGGAGGTTGAGCAGTACTTC
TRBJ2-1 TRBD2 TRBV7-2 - CASSPEGGSFEQFF TGTGCCAGCAGCCCCGAGGGCGGGAGTTTTGAGCAGTTCTTC
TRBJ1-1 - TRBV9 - CASSVSGWNTEAFF TGTGCCAGCAGCGTGTCGGGCTGGAACACTGAAGCTTTCTTT
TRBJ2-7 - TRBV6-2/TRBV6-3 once CASSYRVTGINYEPYF TGTGCCAGCAGTTACCGGGTTACAGGCATTAACTACGAGCCGTACTTC
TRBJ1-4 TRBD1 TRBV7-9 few CASINTVTGGQGEKLFF TGTGCCAGCATCAATACCGTCACAGGGGGCCAGGGGGAAAAACTGTTTTTT
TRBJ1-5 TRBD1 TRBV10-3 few CAIGEGADQPQHF TGTGCCATCGGGGAGGGGGCGGATCAGCCCCAGCATTTT
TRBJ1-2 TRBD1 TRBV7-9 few CASSEWDSYGYTF TGTGCCAGCAGCGAGTGGGACAGCTATGGCTACACCTTC
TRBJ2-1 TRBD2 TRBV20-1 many CSARVGASGGPSSYNEQFF TGCAGTGCTAGAGTCGGGGCTAGCGGGGGTCCGAGCTCCTACAATGAGCAGTTCTTC
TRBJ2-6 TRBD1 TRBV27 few CASTPLGQGVSGANVLTF TGTGCCAGCACCCCACTTGGACAGGGTGTGTCTGGGGCCAACGTCCTGACTTTC
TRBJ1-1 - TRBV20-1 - CSAKQVNTEAFF TGCAGTGCTAAACAGGTGAACACTGAAGCTTTCTTT
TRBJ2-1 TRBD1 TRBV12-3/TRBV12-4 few CASNLGGLNEQFF TGTGCCAGCAACTTAGGGGGCCTTAATGAGCAGTTCTTC
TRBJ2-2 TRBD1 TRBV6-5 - CAGSYTGGKNTGELFF TGTGCCGGCAGTTACACAGGGGGCAAGAACACCGGGGAGCTGTTTTTT
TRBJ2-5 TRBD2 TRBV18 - CASSPMPSGGLQYQETQYF TGTGCCAGCTCACCTATGCCTAGCGGGGGCCTCCAGTACCAAGAGACCCAGTACTTC
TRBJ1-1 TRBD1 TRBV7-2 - CASSFTGTGSRAFF TGTGCCAGCAGCTTCACCGGGACAGGGTCTCGAGCTTTCTTT
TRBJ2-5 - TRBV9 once CASSCPGGQQNQETQYF TGTGCCAGCAGTTGTCCCGGTGGACAGCAGAACCAAGAGACCCAGTACTTC
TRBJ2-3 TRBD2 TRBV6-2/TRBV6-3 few CASSDPVGAGGSDTQYF TGTGCCAGCAGTGATCCCGTCGGAGCGGGGGGCTCAGATACGCAGTATTTT
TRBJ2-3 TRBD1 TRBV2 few CASSEKTGGVKDTQYF TGTGCCAGCAGTGAAAAAACAGGGGGTGTTAAAGATACGCAGTATTTT
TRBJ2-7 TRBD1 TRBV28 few CATTLGTGIPHEQYF TGTGCCACTACTCTAGGGACAGGGATTCCCCACGAGCAGTACTTC
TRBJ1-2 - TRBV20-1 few CSAPPTENYGYTF TGCAGTGCCCCCCCGACAGAGAACTATGGCTACACCTTC
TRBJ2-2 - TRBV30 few CGTTNTGELFF TGTGGGACTACCAACACCGGGGAGCTGTTTTTT
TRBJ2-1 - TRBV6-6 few CASSYVSSHNEQFF TGTGCCAGCAGTTACGTCTCTAGCCACAATGAGCAGTTCTTC
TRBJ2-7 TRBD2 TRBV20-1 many CSAWTSSNYEQYF TGCAGTGCTTGGACTAGTTCCAACTACGAGCAGTACTTC
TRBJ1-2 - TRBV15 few CATSTYRGGGTYGYTF TGTGCCACCAGCACTTACCGGGGAGGGGGTACCTATGGCTACACCTTC
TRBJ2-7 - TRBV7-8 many CASSLTPEGGYEQYF TGTGCCAGCAGCCTAACCCCGGAAGGTGGCTACGAGCAGTACTTC